The 20 T cell receptor beta chains listed next were all sequenced from one sample in a study of neoadjuvant nivolumab and ipilimumab in lung cancer. This table comes from immunoSEQ multiplex PCR, and its TCRdb copy is limited to in-frame clones, with some not included. The sample lists about 23,000 clones; approximately 77% were seen once. The sequences come from peripheral blood, collected before neoadjuvant nivolumab, alone or with ipilimumab. These receptors all come from an adult with non-small cell lung cancer.

This clone came up once. This rearrangement joins TRBV9 to TRBJ1-1; a possible D gene is TRBD1 (5 bases). Germline V gene lookup returns CDR1 SGDLS and CDR2 YYNGEE. The ends were cut back, 5 bases at V and 3 bases at J, with 14 bases in the middle. This CDR3 is built from 14 residues. The CDR3: CASSGWRGDTEAFF. As DNA, the CDR3 is TGTGCCAGCAGTGGTTGGAGGGGTGACACTGAAGCTTTCTTT.

The chain links TRBV5-1 to TRBJ2-1; 11 bases are shared with TRBD2. V shed 0 bases and J 9 bases; nucleotides not matched to a gene: 11. CDR3 size: 17 residues. CDR1 SGHRS and CDR2 YFSETQ come from the germline V gene. The CDR3 spells CASSLGILAGAEGEQFF. The CDR3 DNA reads as TGCGCCAGCAGCTTGGGGATACTAGCGGGAGCAGAAGGTGAGCAGTTCTTC. The full variable domain, its missing parts supplied by reference TRBV5-1 and TRBJ2-1, is KAGVTQTPRYLIKTRGQQVTLSCSPISGHRSVSWYQQTPGQGLQFLFEYFSETQRNKGNFPGRFSGRQFSNSRSEMNVSTLELGDSALYLCASSLGILAGAEGEQFFGPGTRLTVL.

V and J are TRBV7-9 and TRBJ2-5; D is unclear. The CDR3 contains 14 residues. V lost 3 bases to trimming and J lost 1 base, with 9 bases between them. Germline CDR1 and CDR2: SEHNR and FQNEAQ (reference sequence). The CDR3 region has the DNA TGTGCCAGCAGCTTTGGTACGTCCCAAGAGACCCAGTACTTC. This gives the protein CASSFGTSQETQYF.

The chain carries TRBV7-9 and TRBJ2-3, with 10 bases lining up with TRBD2. This CDR3 region has 16 residues. J gave up 7 bases and V 5 bases, and 12 bases lay outside the gene matches. The germline V gene encodes CDR1 SEHNR and CDR2 FQNEAQ (reference sequence). The CDR3 sequence: CASSRALAGGFYTQYF. The CDR3 coding sequence is TGTGCCAGCAGCCGCGCCTTAGCGGGAGGCTTCTATACGCAGTATTTT.

The chain is built from TRBV5-1 and TRBJ1-3, with TRBD1 matching 9 bases. Germline loops: CDR1 SGHRS, CDR2 YFSETQ. This CDR3 is built from 15 residues. The V gene end was trimmed by 0 bases and the J gene end by 8 bases; junction bases not matched to a gene: 6. The CDR3 loop reads CASSLEGTGSDTIYF. CDR3 bases: TGCGCCAGCAGCTTGGAGGGGACAGGGTCGGACACCATATATTTT.

The CDR3 protein is CASSQEGSFSGRQFF. The CDR3 nucleotides are TGCGCCAGCAGCCAAGAGGGCTCCTTTTCAGGGCGGCAGTTCTTC. The chain employs TRBV4-1 and TRBJ2-1; TRBD1 might be the D (5 bases). The CDR3 spans 15 residues. Trimming stripped 0 bases from V and 12 bases from J, with 18 bases between. CDR1 and CDR2 from the germline V gene are MGHRA and YSYEKL.

The gene calls are TRBV15 and TRBJ2-1, with D possibly being TRBD2 (5 bases). Trimming cost V 0 bases and J 5 bases, with 11 bases left between them. Looked up from germline, CDR1 is LNHNV and CDR2 is YYDKDF (reference sequence). The CDR3 is 15 residues long. This CDR3 is CATSREGGPNNEQFF. As DNA, the CDR3 is TGTGCCACCAGCAGAGAGGGCGGGCCGAACAATGAGCAGTTCTTC. Complete variable domain (other parts from reference TRBV15 and TRBJ2-1): DAMVIQNPRYQVTQFGKPVTLSCSQTLNHNVMYWYQQKSSQAPKLLFHYYDKDFNNEADTPDNFQSRRPNTSFCFLDIRSPGLGDTAMYLCATSREGGPNNEQFFGPGTRLTVL.

This clone is deemed medium-sized. The V call is TRBV6-5, the J call TRBJ2-1; D perhaps matches TRBD2 (5 bases). Germline values: CDR1 MNHEY, CDR2 SVGAGI. V was cut by 2 bases and J by 10 bases, with 12 bases left in between. CDR3 length: 13 residues. The CDR3 region is CASSYPTRHEQFF. CDR3 sequence (DNA): TGTGCCAGCAGTTACCCTACTAGACACGAGCAGTTCTTC.

J is TRBJ1-2 and V is TRBV30; D unclear. Between the trimmed V and J ends, which lost 0 bases and 6 bases, there was a span of 11 bases. Germline loops: CDR1 GTSNPN, CDR2 SVGIG (reference sequence). This CDR3 has 13 residues. The CDR3 bases are TGTGCCTGGAGTGTTCCAGGCCGCGATGGCTACACCTTC. Amino acids: CAWSVPGRDGYTF.

The chain couples TRBV9 to TRBJ2-3; unclear D gene. The CDR3 length is 14 residues. The germline V and J ends were trimmed by 4 bases and 8 bases, with 17 bases remaining between them. Germline loops: CDR1 SGDLS, CDR2 YYNGEE. CDR3 in amino acids: CASSPRRTDGTQYF. The CDR3 coding sequence is TGTGCCAGCAGCCCGCGACGCACAGACGGTACGCAGTATTTT.

V is TRBV30 and J is TRBJ1-5; weak D call: TRBD1 (6 bases). This CDR3 is built from 13 residues. Germline CDR1 GTSNPN, CDR2 SVGIG (reference sequence). V lost 3 bases and J 6 bases, leaving 12 bases between the germline ends. The CDR3 is CAWSEDSVQPQHF. CDR3 in DNA: TGTGCCTGGAGCGAGGACAGTGTTCAGCCCCAGCATTTT. Together with reference TRBV30 and TRBJ1-5, the CDR3 gives the full variable domain: SQTIHQWPATLVQPVGSPLSLECTVEGTSNPNLYWYRQAAGRGLQLLFYSVGIGQISSEVPQNLSASRPQDRQFILSSKKLLLSDSGFYLCAWSEDSVQPQHFGDGTRLSIL.

The gene calls are TRBV6-5 and TRBJ2-2; 8 bases line up with TRBD2. The germline CDR1 and CDR2 sequences are MNHEY and SVGAGI. The CDR3 extends over 14 amino acids. The V and J ends lost 8 bases and 6 bases, in that order; junction bases with no gene match: 8. For the CDR3, the DNA is TGTGCCAGCTGCCTCGGGAGGGCGGCCGGGGAGCTGTTTTTT. It is translated as CASCLGRAAGELFF.

The chain employs TRBV28 and TRBJ2-7, with D unresolved. Trimming removed 6 bases from V and 2 bases from J, with 5 bases in between. This CDR3 spans 11 amino acids. Germline V CDR1 and CDR2: MDHEN, SYDVKM. The CDR3 DNA sequence: TGTGCCAGCAGCAGTACCTACGAGCAGTACTTC. Translating it yields CASSSTYEQYF.

The V and J genes are TRBV18 and TRBJ2-1; D gene unclear. V lost 1 base and J 9 bases, leaving 13 bases between the germline ends. Germline V gene data show CDR1 as KGHSH and CDR2 as LQKENI. CDR3 length: 14 amino acids. This CDR3 is CASSPQVLEAEQFF. The CDR3 DNA sequence: TGTGCCAGCTCACCACAGGTCCTCGAGGCTGAGCAGTTCTTC.

The genes are TRBV25-1 and TRBJ2-3; D call uncertain. This CDR3 is 14 amino acids long. Trimming cost V 0 bases and J 2 bases, with 6 bases left between them. From germline, CDR1 is MGHDK and CDR2 SYGVNS. CDR3 nucleotides: TGTGCCAGCAGTGAATACAGTCTCACAGATACGCAGTATTTT. Amino acids: CASSEYSLTDTQYF.

This clone came up once. The CDR3 sequence is CASIQLAEGPYEQYF. The CDR3 region has the DNA TGTGCCAGCATTCAACTAGCGGAGGGCCCCTACGAGCAGTACTTC. The rearrangement uses TRBV7-8 and TRBJ2-7; 8 bases line up with TRBD2. The CDR3 has 15 amino acids. CDR1 SGHVS and CDR2 FQNEAQ come from the germline V gene. The ends lost 7 bases at V and 2 bases at J; junction bases unmatched: 10.

The chain employs TRBV7-3 and TRBJ2-3; D perhaps matches TRBD2 (6 bases). Per germline, CDR1 SGHTA and CDR2 FQGTGA. The ends were cut back, 4 bases at V and 6 bases at J, with 8 bases in the middle. The CDR3 is 12 residues long. The CDR3, as DNA: TGTGCCAGCAGCTCCGGGAGTGATACGCAGTATTTT. Its translation: CASSSGSDTQYF.

This rearrangement joins TRBV14 to TRBJ2-1; possibly TRBD2 for D (5 bases). The V and J ends lost 0 bases and 9 bases respectively, with 21 bases between them. Per germline, CDR1 SGHDN and CDR2 FVKESK. This CDR3 contains 17 residues. In nucleotides, the CDR3 is TGTGCCAGCAGCCAAGATAATGTCTTCATAGAGGGATCTGAGCAGTTCTTC. Residues: CASSQDNVFIEGSEQFF.

The V gene is TRBV25-1, the J gene TRBJ2-7, with D possibly being TRBD2 (7 bases). Per germline, CDR1 MGHDK and CDR2 SYGVNS. The CDR3 length is 14 residues. Trimming stripped 4 bases from V and 7 bases from J, with 17 bases between. The CDR3 region has the DNA TGTGCCAGCAGTGCCAACTTTAGGGGGGGGGAGCAGTACTTC. This sequence encodes CASSANFRGGEQYF.

The V call is TRBV25-1, the J call TRBJ2-5; 7 bases line up with TRBD2. CDR3 size: 14 residues. V gave up 5 bases and J gave up 5 bases; unmatched junction bases: 8. CDR1 is MGHDK, CDR2 SYGVNS, per germline. CDR3: CASSLAGLPETQYF. In DNA, the CDR3 is TGTGCCAGCAGTCTGGCGGGACTACCGGAGACCCAGTACTTC.